The 16 T cell receptor beta chains given below trace back to one sample, sequenced in a study of OX40 agonist ivuxolimab in advanced cancers. Sequencing was performed with immunoSEQ multiplex PCR; in TCRdb, only in-frame clones are kept and a portion is missing. The sample contains around 70,000 clones, roughly four fifths of which appear only once. Sequencing was performed on CD4+ or CD8+ T cells sorted from blood, taken in a trial of the OX40 agonist ivuxolimab. These TCRs come from an adult with an advanced solid tumor such as melanoma, head and neck, liver or kidney cancer.

The V and J genes are TRBV5-1 and TRBJ2-2; D may be TRBD1 (6 bases). The CDR3 has 14 residues. In germline, CDR1 is SGHRS, CDR2 YFSETQ. The ends were cut back, 3 bases at V and 3 bases at J, with 9 bases in the middle. In DNA, the CDR3 is TGCGCCAGCAGCTCTGCAGGGGACACCGGGGAGCTGTTTTTT. Encoded protein: CASSSAGDTGELFF.

The CDR3 DNA reads TGTGCCAGCAGCTTATTCACGGATCAGCCCCAGCATTTT. Residues: CASSLFTDQPQHF. V and J are TRBV7-9 and TRBJ1-5; D is uncertain. V was pared by 2 bases and J by 5 bases, with 7 bases between. The CDR3 runs 13 residues. Germline CDR1 is SEHNR and CDR2 is FQNEAQ (reference sequence).

The J gene is TRBJ2-4, the V gene TRBV4-1; weak D call: TRBD1 (5 bases). The CDR3 spans 18 residues. V lost 1 base to trimming and J lost 6 bases, with 22 bases between them. Looked up from germline, CDR1 is MGHRA and CDR2 is YSYEKL. The CDR3 nucleotides read TGCGCCAGCAGCCAAGTAGCCGGACAACCGTCTTGGGGAAACATTCAGTACTTC. This gives the protein CASSQVAGQPSWGNIQYF.

The V and J genes are TRBV7-8 and TRBJ2-1; the D gene is possibly TRBD2 (5 bases). The V gene's germline CDR1 is SGHVS and CDR2 FQNEAQ. The CDR3 loop spans 15 amino acids. The ends were cut back, 5 bases at V and 9 bases at J, with 20 bases in the middle. CDR3 nucleotide sequence: TGTGCCAGCAGCCGGGCGGCGGGTGGAGAGGCTGAGCAGTTCTTC. The encoded protein is CASSRAAGGEAEQFF.

DNA of the CDR3: TGTGCCAGCAGCTTGGGTTTGGACAGGGGATATGGCTACACCTTC. This gives the protein CASSLGLDRGYGYTF. The chain uses TRBV5-8 and TRBJ1-2; TRBD1 aligns across 9 bases. This CDR3 spans 15 amino acids. V shed 0 bases and J 5 bases; nucleotides not matched to a gene: 5. The germline CDR1 and CDR2 sequences are SGHTS and YDEGEE.

V usage is TRBV28 and J usage is TRBJ1-4, with TRBD1 identical over 8 bases. Trimming at V came to 7 bases and at J to 8 bases, leaving 9 bases not matched to a gene. The CDR3 is 14 residues long. CDR1 is MDHEN, CDR2 SYDVKM, per germline. In nucleotides, the CDR3 is TGTGCCAGCACCAGGACAGGGAGAATAGAAAAACTGTTTTTT. Amino acids: CASTRTGRIEKLFF.

The V call is TRBV5-7, the J call TRBJ2-7, with D unresolved. TRBV5-7 is given ORF status, its function remaining uncertain. V dropped 3 bases and J dropped 3 bases, with 22 bases sitting between them. CDR3 length: 17 residues. DNA for the CDR3: TGTGCCAGCAGCTGCGCAGCCATAAGATCGAGAATCTACGAGCAGTACTTC. The encoded protein is CASSCAAIRSRIYEQYF.

This chain connects TRBV27 to TRBJ1-1; D is uncertain. In germline, CDR1 is MNHEY, CDR2 SMNVEV (reference sequence). This CDR3 comprises 14 residues. The V and J ends lost 5 bases and 1 base respectively, with 11 bases between them. CDR3 residues: CASSALEENTEAFF. CDR3 nucleotides: TGTGCCAGCAGTGCACTCGAGGAGAACACTGAAGCTTTCTTT.

The genes are TRBV6-5 and TRBJ1-6; 7 bases match TRBD1. The J segment lost 3 bases and the V segment lost 6 bases, leaving 5 bases of the junction unmatched. The CDR3 runs to 15 residues. Per the germline V gene, CDR1 is MNHEY and CDR2 is SVGAGI. In DNA, the CDR3 is TGTGCCAGCAGCCCGGACAGGCACTATAATTCACCCCTCCACTTT. Its protein product is CASSPDRHYNSPLHF.

V gene TRBV29-1 combines with J gene TRBJ2-3; TRBD1 aligns across 9 bases. V was pared by 4 bases and J by 6 bases, with 11 bases of the junction left unmatched. Germline CDR1 SQVTM, CDR2 ANQGSEA. The length of the CDR3 is 15 residues. CDR3 protein: CSVAFGTGTTDTQYF. The CDR3 DNA reads TGCAGCGTTGCTTTTGGGACAGGGACCACCGATACGCAGTATTTT.

This chain links TRBV7-6 with TRBJ1-1, with a tentative D call TRBD1 (5 bases). Trimming took 3 bases from V and 2 from J, leaving 13 bases between them. The germline V gene has CDR1 SGHVS and CDR2 FNYEAQ. The CDR3 runs 15 residues. The CDR3 region is CASSLAGLYNTEAFF. For the CDR3, the DNA is TGTGCCAGCAGCTTGGCAGGGTTATATAACACTGAAGCTTTCTTT.

The V gene is TRBV18, the J gene TRBJ2-7; unclear D gene. CDR3 length: 13 amino acids. V was shortened by 1 base and J by 6 bases, with 10 bases between the two germline ends. From germline, CDR1 is KGHSH and CDR2 LQKENI. The CDR3 is CASSPLRAGEQYF. The CDR3 nucleotides read TGTGCCAGCTCACCACTGCGAGCCGGCGAGCAGTACTTC. The full variable domain, its missing parts supplied by reference TRBV18 and TRBJ2-7, is NAGVMQNPRHLVRRRGQEARLRCSPMKGHSHVYWYRQLPEEGLKFMVYLQKENIIDESGMPKERFSAEFPKEGPSILRIQQVVRGDSAAYFCASSPLRAGEQYFGPGTRLTVT.

The rearrangement uses TRBV15 and TRBJ1-6; D not resolved. V lost 0 bases and J 0 bases, leaving 18 bases between the germline ends. This CDR3 spans 20 amino acids. Germline CDR1 is LNHNV and CDR2 is YYDKDF (reference sequence). The CDR3 nucleotides read TGTGCCACCAGCAGAGATCCTGGGTCTTGGGTCAGCTCCTATAATTCACCCCTCCACTTT. Residues: CATSRDPGSWVSSYNSPLHF.

The chain joins TRBV2 to TRBJ1-2; TRBD1 agrees at 8 bases. CDR3 length equals 15 residues. Germline V gene data show CDR1 as SNHLY and CDR2 as FYNNEI. The trim removed 6 bases at V and 7 bases at J, leaving 13 bases unmatched. CDR3 region: CASRDRAGLGGGYTF. The CDR3 DNA reads as TGTGCCAGCAGGGACAGGGCGGGCCTAGGGGGTGGCTACACCTTC.

This clone turned up a few times. This rearrangement joins TRBV2 to TRBJ2-5; D possibly corresponds to TRBD1 (6 bases). The CDR3 extends over 15 amino acids. Germline lookup yields CDR1 SNHLY and CDR2 FYNNEI. V lost 4 bases and J lost 2, with 14 bases in between. The CDR3 coding sequence is TGTGCCAGCAGTGTAGGGGGAATGAGGCAAGAGACCCAGTACTTC. Its protein product is CASSVGGMRQETQYF.

The genes are TRBV11-2 and TRBJ1-1; D is undetermined. V was shortened by 2 bases and J by 7 bases, with 14 bases between the two germline ends. This CDR3 spans 14 amino acids. Germline V gives CDR1 SGHAT, CDR2 FQNNGV. The CDR3 sequence: CASSLSFEGNEAFF. The CDR3 nucleotides are TGTGCCAGCAGCTTAAGCTTCGAGGGAAATGAAGCTTTCTTT.